A selection of T cell receptor beta chains follows, all from one sample in a study of B cell selection in AIRE deficiency. Sequencing was performed with immunoSEQ multiplex PCR; in TCRdb, only in-frame clones are kept and a portion is missing. The sample has about 27,000 clones; around 95% are singletons. The specimen was CD4+CD127+ conventional T cells sorted from PBMCs. The receptors originated from a human donor in good health. Each CDR3 is given with its conserved first and last residue. A D gene is named only where the DNA matches it firmly. A row's size may be missing; if present it is once, few, many or a size class.

abundance: NA
j_gene: TRBJ2-1
d_gene: TRBD2
v_gene: TRBV18
CDR3aa: CASSRNSGSYYNEQFF
CDR3nt: TGTGCCAGCTCACGCAATAGCGGGAGTTACTACAATGAGCAGTTCTTC

abundance: NA
j_gene: TRBJ2-6
d_gene: NA
v_gene: TRBV30
CDR3aa: CAWSRLISGANVLTF
CDR3nt: TGTGCCTGGAGCCGACTGATCTCTGGGGCCAACGTCCTGACTTTC

abundance: NA
j_gene: TRBJ2-3
d_gene: NA
v_gene: TRBV7-9
CDR3aa: CASTRGALEDTQYF
CDR3nt: TGTGCCAGCACCCGGGGGGCGCTTGAAGATACGCAGTATTTT

abundance: NA
j_gene: TRBJ1-1
d_gene: NA
v_gene: TRBV5-1
CDR3aa: CASSSVVGRKF
CDR3nt: TGCGCCAGCAGTTCTGTAGTCGGCCGGAAGTTT

abundance: NA
j_gene: TRBJ2-7
d_gene: NA
v_gene: TRBV7-2
CDR3aa: CASSQDAYEQYF
CDR3nt: TGTGCCAGCAGCCAAGACGCCTACGAGCAGTACTTC

abundance: NA
j_gene: TRBJ2-3
d_gene: TRBD2
v_gene: TRBV19
CDR3aa: CASSAGRASGSSHSTDTQYF
CDR3nt: TGTGCCAGTAGTGCCGGCCGGGCTAGCGGGAGTTCCCATAGCACAGATACGCAGTATTTT

abundance: NA
j_gene: TRBJ2-3
d_gene: NA
v_gene: TRBV5-4
CDR3aa: CASSLDGPSTDTQYF
CDR3nt: TGTGCCAGCAGCTTGGACGGGCCCAGCACAGATACGCAGTATTTT

abundance: once
j_gene: TRBJ1-2
d_gene: TRBD1
v_gene: TRBV28
CDR3aa: CASSSGDRGYGYTF
CDR3nt: TGTGCCAGCAGTTCCGGGGACAGGGGCTATGGCTACACCTTC

abundance: NA
j_gene: TRBJ2-5
d_gene: TRBD2
v_gene: TRBV5-1
CDR3aa: CASSLGGGFQETQYF
CDR3nt: TGCGCCAGCAGCTTGGGCGGGGGTTTCCAAGAGACCCAGTACTTC

abundance: NA
j_gene: TRBJ1-5
d_gene: NA
v_gene: TRBV7-2
CDR3aa: CASSFGGAGGNQPQHF
CDR3nt: TGTGCCAGCAGCTTCGGCGGGGCGGGGGGCAATCAGCCCCAGCATTTT

abundance: NA
j_gene: TRBJ2-3
d_gene: NA
v_gene: TRBV7-3
CDR3aa: CASSWGGLAGTDTQYF
CDR3nt: TGTGCCAGCAGCTGGGGTGGCCTGGCGGGCACAGATACGCAGTATTTT

abundance: once
j_gene: TRBJ1-5
d_gene: NA
v_gene: TRBV6-1
CDR3aa: CASSIRDSNQPQHF
CDR3nt: TGTGCCAGCAGTATCAGGGATAGCAATCAGCCCCAGCATTTT

abundance: NA
j_gene: TRBJ1-2
d_gene: NA
v_gene: TRBV6-5
CDR3aa: CASRTRKGNGYTF
CDR3nt: TGTGCCAGCAGGACGAGGAAGGGGAATGGCTACACCTTC

abundance: NA
j_gene: TRBJ1-1
d_gene: NA
v_gene: TRBV6-1
CDR3aa: CASSEALQTRGEIPEAFF
CDR3nt: TGTGCCAGCAGTGAAGCGTTACAAACCCGGGGCGAGATCCCTGAAGCTTTCTTT

abundance: NA
j_gene: TRBJ1-5
d_gene: TRBD1
v_gene: TRBV18
CDR3aa: CASSQGTGNQPQHF
CDR3nt: TGTGCCAGCTCACAAGGGACAGGGAATCAGCCCCAGCATTTT

abundance: NA
j_gene: TRBJ2-5
d_gene: NA
v_gene: TRBV9
CDR3aa: CASSVGWGETQYF
CDR3nt: TGTGCCAGCAGCGTAGGTTGGGGGGAGACCCAGTACTTC

abundance: NA
j_gene: TRBJ2-6
d_gene: NA
v_gene: TRBV21-1
CDR3aa: CANPANVLTF
CDR3nt: TGTGCCAACCCGGCCAACGTCCTGACTTTC

abundance: NA
j_gene: TRBJ2-7
d_gene: TRBD2
v_gene: TRBV5-1
CDR3aa: CASSFRGAGGEQYF
CDR3nt: TGCGCCAGCAGCTTTCGGGGAGCGGGGGGAGAGCAGTACTTC

abundance: few
j_gene: TRBJ2-3
d_gene: NA
v_gene: TRBV6-1
CDR3aa: CASSAQPGRTDTQYF
CDR3nt: TGTGCCAGCAGTGCCCAACCGGGACGCACAGATACGCAGTATTTT

abundance: NA
j_gene: TRBJ2-2
d_gene: TRBD1
v_gene: TRBV7-6
CDR3aa: CASSLEGALFNTGELFF
CDR3nt: TGTGCCAGCAGCTTAGAGGGGGCTTTGTTTAACACCGGGGAGCTGTTTTTT

abundance: NA
j_gene: TRBJ2-3
d_gene: NA
v_gene: TRBV6-5
CDR3aa: CASKSLSTDTQYF
CDR3nt: TGTGCCAGCAAGTCACTGAGCACAGATACGCAGTATTTT

abundance: NA
j_gene: TRBJ2-1
d_gene: TRBD2
v_gene: TRBV9
CDR3aa: CASSVEPSGGVKFF
CDR3nt: TGTGCCAGCAGCGTAGAGCCTAGCGGGGGTGTCAAGTTCTTC

abundance: NA
j_gene: TRBJ2-3
d_gene: NA
v_gene: TRBV5-1
CDR3aa: CASSNEGQLSDLMARSTDTQYF
CDR3nt: TGCGCCAGCAGCAACGAGGGGCAGCTCTCCGATTTGATGGCTAGAAGCACAGATACGCAGTATTTT

abundance: few
j_gene: TRBJ2-2
d_gene: TRBD2
v_gene: TRBV4-2
CDR3aa: CASRGSSGRAGAGELFF
CDR3nt: TGTGCCAGCAGAGGGAGTAGCGGGAGGGCCGGGGCCGGGGAGCTGTTTTTT

abundance: NA
j_gene: TRBJ2-1
d_gene: TRBD2
v_gene: TRBV6-6
CDR3aa: CASRTSHTAYNEQFF
CDR3nt: TGTGCCAGCCGGACTAGCCATACTGCCTACAATGAGCAGTTCTTC

abundance: NA
j_gene: TRBJ2-3
d_gene: NA
v_gene: TRBV5-1
CDR3aa: CASSRRLAGTDTQYF
CDR3nt: TGCGCCAGCAGCCGCCGTCTAGCTGGCACAGATACGCAGTATTTT

abundance: NA
j_gene: TRBJ1-3
d_gene: NA
v_gene: TRBV2
CDR3aa: CASSVRQLPGNTIYF
CDR3nt: TGTGCCAGCAGTGTGAGACAACTCCCTGGAAACACCATATATTTT

abundance: once
j_gene: TRBJ2-3
d_gene: NA
v_gene: TRBV7-8
CDR3aa: CASSNSPPTTQYF
CDR3nt: TGTGCCAGCAGCAACTCCCCCCCGACTACGCAGTATTTT

abundance: NA
j_gene: TRBJ2-2
d_gene: NA
v_gene: TRBV7-3
CDR3aa: CASSLTESTGELFF
CDR3nt: TGTGCCAGCAGCTTGACAGAGAGCACCGGGGAGCTGTTTTTT

abundance: NA
j_gene: TRBJ2-5
d_gene: NA
v_gene: TRBV2
CDR3aa: CASSWTAQETQYF
CDR3nt: TGTGCCAGCAGTTGGACAGCCCAGGAGACCCAGTACTTC

abundance: NA
j_gene: TRBJ1-2
d_gene: NA
v_gene: TRBV6-1
CDR3aa: CASSALEGGYTF
CDR3nt: TGTGCCAGCAGTGCTTTGGAGGGGGGCTACACCTTC

abundance: NA
j_gene: TRBJ1-2
d_gene: TRBD1
v_gene: TRBV5-1
CDR3aa: CASSFDRDYGYTF
CDR3nt: TGCGCCAGCAGCTTTGACAGGGACTATGGCTACACCTTC

abundance: NA
j_gene: TRBJ2-1
d_gene: TRBD2
v_gene: TRBV30
CDR3aa: CAWRGLAGRRLFF
CDR3nt: TGTGCCTGGCGGGGACTAGCGGGACGTAGACTGTTCTTC

abundance: NA
j_gene: TRBJ1-4
d_gene: NA
v_gene: TRBV5-1
CDR3aa: CASRGVTDKNEKLFF
CDR3nt: TGCGCCAGCAGGGGCGTTACAGATAAAAATGAAAAACTGTTTTTT

abundance: NA
j_gene: TRBJ2-3
d_gene: NA
v_gene: TRBV6-5
CDR3aa: CASSYGPKSDTQYF
CDR3nt: TGTGCCAGCAGTTACGGGCCGAAATCAGATACGCAGTATTTT

abundance: NA
j_gene: TRBJ2-7
d_gene: NA
v_gene: TRBV7-7
CDR3aa: CASSGQIATEQYF
CDR3nt: TGTGCTAGCAGTGGACAGATCGCCACGGAGCAGTACTTC

abundance: NA
j_gene: TRBJ1-6
d_gene: NA
v_gene: TRBV7-8
CDR3aa: CASTLDSMNNSPLHF
CDR3nt: TGTGCCAGCACCCTCGACAGCATGAATAATTCACCCCTCCACTTT

abundance: NA
j_gene: TRBJ1-3
d_gene: NA
v_gene: TRBV6-1
CDR3aa: CASSETGGHSGNTIYF
CDR3nt: TGTGCCAGCAGTGAAACCGGGGGGCACTCTGGAAACACCATATATTTT

abundance: NA
j_gene: TRBJ2-5
d_gene: TRBD1
v_gene: TRBV5-4
CDR3aa: CASSSLGQGRVGETQYF
CDR3nt: TGTGCCAGCAGCTCACTCGGACAGGGACGAGTAGGGGAGACCCAGTACTTC

abundance: NA
j_gene: TRBJ1-5
d_gene: NA
v_gene: TRBV7-6
CDR3aa: CASSFGRGDQPQHF
CDR3nt: TGTGCCAGCAGCTTTGGCAGGGGAGATCAGCCCCAGCATTTT

abundance: NA
j_gene: TRBJ1-3
d_gene: NA
v_gene: TRBV4-1
CDR3aa: CASSRPQDGSGNTIYF
CDR3nt: TGCGCCAGCAGCCGGCCCCAAGACGGATCTGGAAACACCATATATTTT

abundance: NA
j_gene: TRBJ1-4
d_gene: TRBD1
v_gene: TRBV6-1
CDR3aa: CASSAGTGLEKLFF
CDR3nt: TGTGCCAGCAGTGCTGGGACAGGGCTTGAAAAACTGTTTTTT